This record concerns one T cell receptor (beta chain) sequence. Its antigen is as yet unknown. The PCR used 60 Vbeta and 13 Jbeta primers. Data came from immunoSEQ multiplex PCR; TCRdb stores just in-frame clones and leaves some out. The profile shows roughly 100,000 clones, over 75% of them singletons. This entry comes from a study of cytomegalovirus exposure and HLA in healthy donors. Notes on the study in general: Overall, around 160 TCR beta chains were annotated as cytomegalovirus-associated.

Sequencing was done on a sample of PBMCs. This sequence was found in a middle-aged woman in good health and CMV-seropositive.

The CDR3 DNA is TGTGCCAGCAGCCGACTAGCGGGGGCCGGGGAGCTGTTTTTT. It yields the protein CASSRLAGAGELFF. This chain connects TRBV11-3 to TRBJ2-2, with TRBD2 matching 12 bases. The V gene end was trimmed by 5 bases and the J gene end by 6 bases; junction bases not matched to a gene: 1. Germline CDR1 and CDR2: SGHNT and YENEEA. The CDR3 consists of 14 residues.